This TCR beta chain was identified in a study of blood T cell repertoires in COVID-19. The assay was immunoSEQ multiplex PCR, and TCRdb's table has in-frame clones only and misses some. The sample holds around 140,000 clones, approximately 78% seen once. Germline assignment: CDR1 SGDLS and CDR2 YYNGEE. Between the trimmed V and J ends, which lost 4 bases and 3 bases, there was a span of 9 bases. CDR3 size: 13 residues. This TCR derives from a human donor with acute or convalescent COVID-19. The donor label of this sample is uncertain. This chain links TRBV9 with TRBJ2-3; no reliable D call. Source material: peripheral blood. CDR3 sequence reads: CASSPYQTDTQYF. The CDR3 nucleotides read TGTGCCAGCAGCCCCTACCAAACAGATACGCAGTATTTT.